The clone carrying this T cell receptor beta chain was detected only a few times. Its antigen is currently unknown. Each donor had 8.5 to 10 milliliters of peripheral blood drawn. These data originate in a study of blood T cells in healthy people across ages. Findings and caveats of the study: Investigators viewed diversity estimates from one million T cells as underestimates, the study reported. Among long-lived donors, naive CD4+ cells were more numerous and diversity higher than in aged donors.

Then a second PCR, running roughly 6 to 11 cycles, was carried out with a sample-barcoded 5' primer and a J-beta primer mix. TCRdb analysed the 5' RACE reads with MiXCR anew, one entry per CDR3 protein. This table has about 1.6 million distinct CDR3 sequences, approximately 32% appearing once. V shed 0 bases and J shed 2 bases, with 10 bases lying between them. CDR1 and CDR2 (germline): DFQATT, SNEGSKA (reference sequence). The CDR3 has 14 residues. The sample taken for sequencing was blood. V usage is TRBV20-1 and J usage is TRBJ2-5; D remains ambiguous. This TCR was sampled from a woman aged 25-40 years in good health. The CDR3 spells CSARDPRAQETQYF. The CDR3 bases are TGCAGTGCTAGAGATCCACGCGCTCAAGAGACCCAGTACTTC.